The present T cell receptor beta chain was sequenced within a study of shared clonotypes between healthy human individuals. Overall study results and limits: A handful of donors shared around 5.1% of their naive CD4 clonotypes.

A remark on this clone: The antigen remains undetermined.

The data were produced by immunoSEQ multiplex PCR, yet TCRdb's version contains in-frame clones alone and is incomplete. The table shows around 700,000 clones, with about 92% occurring only once. Naive CD8 cells were CD45RO-negative, positively selected for CCR7, excluding terminally differentiated effector memory CD45RA+ cells. CDR1 is LGHNA and CDR2 is YSLEER in the germline V gene. With V trimmed by 0 bases and J by 7 bases, 9 bases remained unmatched. This CDR3 is 16 amino acids long. The TCR originated in a man between 25 and 39 years old in good health. This chain joins TRBV4-3 and TRBJ2-7; 10 bases map to TRBD2. The specimen was naive CD8+ T cells sorted from blood. The CDR3: CASSQELAGRMGEQYF. The CDR3 DNA reads TGCGCCAGCAGCCAAGAACTAGCGGGAAGGATGGGGGAGCAGTACTTC.